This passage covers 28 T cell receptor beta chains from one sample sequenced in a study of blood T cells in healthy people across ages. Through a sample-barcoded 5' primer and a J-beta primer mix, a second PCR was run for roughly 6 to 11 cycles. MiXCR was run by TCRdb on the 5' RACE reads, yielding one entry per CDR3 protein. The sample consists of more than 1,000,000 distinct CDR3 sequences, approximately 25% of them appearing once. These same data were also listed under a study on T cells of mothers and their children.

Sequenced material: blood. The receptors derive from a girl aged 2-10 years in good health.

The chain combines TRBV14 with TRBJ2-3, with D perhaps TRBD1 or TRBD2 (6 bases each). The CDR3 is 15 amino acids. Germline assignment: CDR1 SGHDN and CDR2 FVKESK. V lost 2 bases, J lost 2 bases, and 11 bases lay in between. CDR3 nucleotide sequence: TGTGCCAGCAGCCAACGGGGGCTTCCCACAGATACGCAGTATTTT. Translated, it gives CASSQRGLPTDTQYF.

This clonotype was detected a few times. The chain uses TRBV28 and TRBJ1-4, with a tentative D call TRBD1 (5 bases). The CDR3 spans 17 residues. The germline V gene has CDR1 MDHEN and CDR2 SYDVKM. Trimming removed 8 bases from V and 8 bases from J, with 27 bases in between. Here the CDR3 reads CASSMGGTGLYGEKLFF. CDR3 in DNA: TGTGCCAGCTCCATGGGTGGAACAGGACTATATGGAGAAAAACTGTTTTTT.

For the CDR3, the DNA is TGCAGTGCTAGAGATCCCTCGTCTAGCGCGGGGGAGACCCAGTACTTC. Translated: CSARDPSSSAGETQYF. This chain links TRBV20-1 with TRBJ2-5, with D possibly TRBD2 on 6 matching bases. This CDR3 comprises 16 residues. Trimming removed 0 bases at V and 5 bases at J, with 19 bases between. Germline V lookup: CDR1 DFQATT, CDR2 SNEGSKA (reference sequence).

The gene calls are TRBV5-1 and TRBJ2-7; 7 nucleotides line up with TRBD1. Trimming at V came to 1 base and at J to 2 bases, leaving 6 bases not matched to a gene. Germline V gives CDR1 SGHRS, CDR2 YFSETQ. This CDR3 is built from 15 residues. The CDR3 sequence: CASSLYTGVPYEQYF. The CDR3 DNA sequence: TGCGCCAGCAGCTTGTATACAGGGGTCCCCTACGAGCAGTACTTC.

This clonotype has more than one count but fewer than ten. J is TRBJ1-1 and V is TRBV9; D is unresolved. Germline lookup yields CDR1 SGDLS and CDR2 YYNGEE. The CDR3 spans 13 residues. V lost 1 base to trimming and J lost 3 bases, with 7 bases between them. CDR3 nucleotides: TGTGCCAGCAGCGTATTGGCAGACACTGAAGCTTTCTTT. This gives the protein CASSVLADTEAFF.

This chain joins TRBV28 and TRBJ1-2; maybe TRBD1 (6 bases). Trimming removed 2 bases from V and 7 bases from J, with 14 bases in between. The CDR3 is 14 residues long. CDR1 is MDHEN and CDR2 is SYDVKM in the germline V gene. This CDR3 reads CASSLPGVEGGYTF. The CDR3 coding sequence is TGTGCCAGCAGTTTACCAGGGGTCGAGGGTGGCTACACCTTC.

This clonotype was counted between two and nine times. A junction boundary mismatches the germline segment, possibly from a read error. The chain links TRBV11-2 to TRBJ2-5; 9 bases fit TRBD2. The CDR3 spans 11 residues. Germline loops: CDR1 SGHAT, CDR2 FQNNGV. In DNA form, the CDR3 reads TGTGCCAGCAGCTTCGGGGGACTAGCCTCCTTC. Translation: CASSFGGLASF.

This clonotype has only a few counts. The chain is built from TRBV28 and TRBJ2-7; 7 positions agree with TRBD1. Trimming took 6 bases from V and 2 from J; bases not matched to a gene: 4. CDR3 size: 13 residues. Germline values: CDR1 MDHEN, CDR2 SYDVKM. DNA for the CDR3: TGTGCCAGCAGAGAGGGGGCGGCCTACGAGCAGTACTTC. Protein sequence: CASREGAAYEQYF.

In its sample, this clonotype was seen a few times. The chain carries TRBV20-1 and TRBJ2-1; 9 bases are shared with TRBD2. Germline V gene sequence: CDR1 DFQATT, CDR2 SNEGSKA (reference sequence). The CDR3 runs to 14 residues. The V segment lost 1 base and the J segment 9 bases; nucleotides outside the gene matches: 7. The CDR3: CSARGWVAGVEQFF. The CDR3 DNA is TGCAGTGCTAGAGGGTGGGTAGCGGGGGTTGAGCAGTTCTTC.

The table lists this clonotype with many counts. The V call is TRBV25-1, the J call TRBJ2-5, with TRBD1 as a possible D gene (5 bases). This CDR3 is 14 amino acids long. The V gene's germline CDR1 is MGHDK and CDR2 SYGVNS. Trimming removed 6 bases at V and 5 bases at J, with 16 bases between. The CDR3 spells CASSPTATGETQYF. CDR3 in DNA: TGTGCCAGCAGCCCGACAGCCACTGGGGAGACCCAGTACTTC.

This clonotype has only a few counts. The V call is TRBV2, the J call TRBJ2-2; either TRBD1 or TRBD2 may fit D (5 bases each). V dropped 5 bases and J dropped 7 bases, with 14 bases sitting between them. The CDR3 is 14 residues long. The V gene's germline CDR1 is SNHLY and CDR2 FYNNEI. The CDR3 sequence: CASSREGMVGELFF. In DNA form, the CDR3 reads TGTGCCAGCAGTCGTGAGGGGATGGTCGGGGAGCTGTTTTTT.

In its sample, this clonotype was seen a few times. This CDR3 is CSAPLGVGYGYTF. The CDR3 nucleotides are TGCAGTGCCCCACTGGGGGTTGGCTATGGCTACACCTTC. V and J are TRBV20-1 and TRBJ1-2, with D possibly being TRBD1 (5 bases). This CDR3 has 13 residues. Between the trimmed V and J ends, which lost 6 bases and 4 bases, there was a span of 15 bases. CDR1 and CDR2 from the germline V gene are DFQATT and SNEGSKA (reference sequence).

The DNA of the CDR3 is TGTGCCAGCACCCGGGGGACAGGGGACAATCAGCCCCAGCATTTT. This codes for CASTRGTGDNQPQHF. The rearrangement uses TRBV7-9 and TRBJ1-5; 10 bases map to TRBD1. The CDR3 is 15 amino acids. Losses at the gene ends were 7 bases for V and 3 bases for J; bases not matched to a gene: 6. Germline assignment: CDR1 SEHNR and CDR2 FQNEAQ (reference sequence).

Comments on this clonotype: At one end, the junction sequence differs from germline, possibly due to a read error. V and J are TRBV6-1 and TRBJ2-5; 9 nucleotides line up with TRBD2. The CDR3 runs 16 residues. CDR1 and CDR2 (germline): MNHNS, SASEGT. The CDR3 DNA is TGTGCCAGCAGGCCCCAGGTAGCGGGGGCGGAAGAGACCGAGTACTTC. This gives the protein CASRPQVAGAEETEYF.

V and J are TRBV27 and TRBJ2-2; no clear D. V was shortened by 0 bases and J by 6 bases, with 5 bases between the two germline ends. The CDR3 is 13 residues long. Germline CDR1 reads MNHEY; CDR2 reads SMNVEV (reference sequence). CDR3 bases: TGTGCCAGCAGTTTATCGATGGCCGGGGAGCTGTTTTTT. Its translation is CASSLSMAGELFF.

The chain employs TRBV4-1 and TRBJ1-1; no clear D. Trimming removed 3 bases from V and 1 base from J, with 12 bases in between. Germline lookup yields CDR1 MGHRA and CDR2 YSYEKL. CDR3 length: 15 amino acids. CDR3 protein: CASSHPQAGNTEAFF. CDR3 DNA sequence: TGCGCCAGCAGCCACCCGCAAGCGGGGAACACTGAAGCTTTCTTT.

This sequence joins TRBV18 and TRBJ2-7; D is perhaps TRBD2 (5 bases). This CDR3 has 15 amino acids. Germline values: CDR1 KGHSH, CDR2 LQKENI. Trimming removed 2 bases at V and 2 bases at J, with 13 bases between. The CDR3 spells CASSPTRAMTYEQYF. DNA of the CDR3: TGTGCCAGCTCACCAACGCGGGCCATGACCTACGAGCAGTACTTC.

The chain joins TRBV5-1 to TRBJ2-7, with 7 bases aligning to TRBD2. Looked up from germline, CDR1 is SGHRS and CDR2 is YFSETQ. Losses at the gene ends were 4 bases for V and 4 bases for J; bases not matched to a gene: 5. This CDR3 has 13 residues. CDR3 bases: TGCGCCAGCAGCCAGGCGGGGGAGTACGAGCAGTACTTC. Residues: CASSQAGEYEQYF.

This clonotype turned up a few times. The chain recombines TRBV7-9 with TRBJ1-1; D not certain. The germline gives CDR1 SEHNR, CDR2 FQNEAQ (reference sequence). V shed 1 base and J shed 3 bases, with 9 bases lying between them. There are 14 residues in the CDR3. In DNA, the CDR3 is TGTGCCAGCAGCTTAGGGTTAGTGGACACTGAAGCTTTCTTT. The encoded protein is CASSLGLVDTEAFF.

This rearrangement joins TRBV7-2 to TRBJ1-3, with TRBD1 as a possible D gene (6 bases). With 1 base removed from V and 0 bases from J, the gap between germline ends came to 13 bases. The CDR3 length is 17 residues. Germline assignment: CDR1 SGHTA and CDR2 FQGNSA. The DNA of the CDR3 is TGTGCCAGCAGCTTAGGAATGGGGGGCCCCTCTGGAAACACCATATATTTT. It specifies CASSLGMGGPSGNTIYF.

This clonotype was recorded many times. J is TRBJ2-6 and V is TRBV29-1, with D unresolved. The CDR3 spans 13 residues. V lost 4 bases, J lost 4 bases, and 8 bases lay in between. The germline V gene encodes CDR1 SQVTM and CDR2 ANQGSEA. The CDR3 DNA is TGCAGCGTTGCTGGGTCCGGGGCCAACGTCCTGACTTTC. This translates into CSVAGSGANVLTF.

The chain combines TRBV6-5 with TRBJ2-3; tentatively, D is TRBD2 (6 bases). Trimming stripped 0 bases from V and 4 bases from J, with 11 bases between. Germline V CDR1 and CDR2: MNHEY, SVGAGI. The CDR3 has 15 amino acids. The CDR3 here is CASSYSGGGADTQYF. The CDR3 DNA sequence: TGTGCCAGCAGTTACTCGGGGGGAGGCGCAGATACGCAGTATTTT.

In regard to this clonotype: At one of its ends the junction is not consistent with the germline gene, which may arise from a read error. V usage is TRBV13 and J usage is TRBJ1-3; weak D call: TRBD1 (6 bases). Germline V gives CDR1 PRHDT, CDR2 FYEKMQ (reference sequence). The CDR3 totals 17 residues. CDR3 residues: CAGSIGGGWGSGNTIYF. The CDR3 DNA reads TGTGCCGGCAGCATAGGCGGGGGCTGGGGCTCTGGAAACACCATATATTTT.

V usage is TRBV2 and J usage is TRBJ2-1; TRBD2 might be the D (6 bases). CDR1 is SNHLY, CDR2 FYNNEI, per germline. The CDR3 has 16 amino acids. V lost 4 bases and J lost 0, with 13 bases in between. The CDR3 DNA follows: TGTGCCAGCAGTGGGGGTTCCGGGAGCTCCTACAATGAGCAGTTCTTC. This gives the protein CASSGGSGSSYNEQFF.

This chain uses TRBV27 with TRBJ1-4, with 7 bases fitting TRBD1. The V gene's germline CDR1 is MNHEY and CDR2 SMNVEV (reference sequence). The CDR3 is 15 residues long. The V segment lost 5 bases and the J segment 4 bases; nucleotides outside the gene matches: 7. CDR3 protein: CASSTSGTVNEKLFF. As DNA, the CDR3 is TGTGCCAGCAGTACATCCGGGACAGTTAATGAAAAACTGTTTTTT.

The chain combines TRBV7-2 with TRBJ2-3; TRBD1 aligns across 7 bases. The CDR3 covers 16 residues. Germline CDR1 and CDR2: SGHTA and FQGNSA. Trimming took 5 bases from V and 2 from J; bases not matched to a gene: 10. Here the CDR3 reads CASSQEPGQFTDTQYF. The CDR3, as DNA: TGTGCCAGCAGCCAAGAACCGGGACAGTTCACAGATACGCAGTATTTT.

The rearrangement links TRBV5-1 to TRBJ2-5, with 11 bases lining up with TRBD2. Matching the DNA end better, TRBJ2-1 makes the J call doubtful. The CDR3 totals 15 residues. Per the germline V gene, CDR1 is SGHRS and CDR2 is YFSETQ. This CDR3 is CASSSSGRTLEEQFF. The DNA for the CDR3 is TGCGCCAGCAGCTCTAGCGGGAGGACCCTTGAGGAGCAGTTCTTC.

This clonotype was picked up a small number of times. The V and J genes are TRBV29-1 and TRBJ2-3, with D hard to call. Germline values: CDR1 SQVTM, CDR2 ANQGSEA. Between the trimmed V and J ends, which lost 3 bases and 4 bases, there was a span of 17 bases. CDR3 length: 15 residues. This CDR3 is CSVDPWTGLSDTQYF. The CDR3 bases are TGCAGCGTTGACCCTTGGACGGGTCTATCAGATACGCAGTATTTT.